These 28 T cell receptor beta chains share one sample of origin, sequenced in a study of early T cells in non-severe SARS-CoV-2 infection. From the 5' RACE reads, TCRdb called clonotypes with MiXCR, one entry per CDR3 protein. The repertoire includes approximately 76,000 distinct CDR3 sequences, 9% to 13% of them detected once, and roughly 2.6% sits in the top ten. Sequenced sample: whole blood. Every receptor here comes from an adult who was a healthcare worker with PCR-confirmed SARS-CoV-2 infection or an uninfected control (not recorded which).

This clonotype was counted many times. V gene TRBV9 combines with J gene TRBJ1-6; D not certain. The CDR3 is 15 amino acids. V gave up 0 bases and J gave up 4 bases, with 8 bases separating them. Looked up from germline, CDR1 is SGDLS and CDR2 is YYNGEE. The CDR3 loop reads CASSVDGVYNSPLHF. CDR3 nucleotides: TGTGCCAGCAGCGTAGATGGGGTGTATAATTCACCCCTCCACTTT.

CDR3 DNA sequence: TGCAGCGTTTTAGGGGGCGCAGAGCTGAAAGAGACCCAGTACTTC. Its protein product is CSVLGGAELKETQYF. The J gene is TRBJ2-5, the V gene TRBV29-1; 7 bases align to TRBD1. The CDR3 totals 15 residues. V trimming: 5 bases; J trimming: 3 bases; junction bases outside the gene matches: 12. Germline values: CDR1 SQVTM, CDR2 ANQGSEA.

This rearrangement joins TRBV11-1 to TRBJ2-5; tentatively, D is TRBD1 (5 bases). The CDR3 extends over 16 amino acids. Trimming took off 1 base at V and 1 base at J, with 13 bases between the two ends. Germline assignment: CDR1 SGHAT and CDR2 FQDESV (reference sequence). The CDR3 DNA reads as TGTGCCAGCAGCTTAGAAATACAGGTATCCCAAGAGACCCAGTACTTC. The encoded protein is CASSLEIQVSQETQYF.

This clonotype was counted ten times or more. This sequence joins TRBV12-3 or TRBV12-4 and TRBJ1-2; no definite D call. V shed 5 bases and J shed 7 bases, with 20 bases lying between them. There are 15 residues in the CDR3. The CDR3 nucleotides read TGTGCCAGCAGTCTCGGCGGAGAGGGCCGCCGTGGCTACACCTTC. This translates into CASSLGGEGRRGYTF.

At least ten counts were recorded for this clonotype. The chain recombines TRBV7-8 with TRBJ1-3, with 10 bases aligning to TRBD1. Trimming cost V 3 bases and J 4 bases; bases outside gene matches: 9. This CDR3 has 17 amino acids. Germline V gene data show CDR1 as SGHVS and CDR2 as FQNEAQ. CDR3 amino acids: CASSFPIDRGQGNTIYF. DNA for the CDR3: TGTGCCAGCAGCTTTCCTATCGACAGGGGGCAAGGAAACACCATATATTTT.

This clonotype has at least ten counts. The chain combines TRBV7-9 with TRBJ2-3; 9 bases line up with TRBD2. The CDR3 runs 16 residues. Germline CDR1 and CDR2: SEHNR and FQNEAQ (reference sequence). The V and J ends lost 3 bases and 3 bases, in that order; junction bases with no gene match: 7. The CDR3 DNA is TGTGCCAGCAGCTTCCTAGCGGGAATTCATACAGATACGCAGTATTTT. Its protein is CASSFLAGIHTDTQYF. The variable domain in full, completed from reference TRBV7-9 and TRBJ2-3, reads DTGVSQNPRHKITKRGQNVTFRCDPISEHNRLYWYRQTLGQGPEFLTYFQNEAQLEKSRLLSDRFSAERPKGSFSTLEIQRTEQGDSAMYLCASSFLAGIHTDTQYFGPGTRLTVL.

This chain joins TRBV15 and TRBJ2-1; 8 bases are shared with TRBD1. V lost 0 bases to trimming and J lost 8 bases; unmatched junction nucleotides: 9. Germline CDR1 LNHNV, CDR2 YYDKDF (reference sequence). The CDR3 totals 16 residues. The CDR3 DNA sequence: TGTGCCACCAGCAGAGATTTACAGGGGGTGGACGATGAGCAGTTCTTC. Amino acids: CATSRDLQGVDDEQFF.

This clonotype was found a few times. The V and J genes are TRBV5-4 and TRBJ1-1; D remains unclear. Trimming shortened V by 1 base and J by 1 base, and 8 bases separated the two germline ends. The CDR3 is 14 amino acids. CDR1 is SGHNT and CDR2 is YYREEE in the germline V gene (reference sequence). CDR3 sequence (DNA): TGTGCCAGCAGCTTGATGGGTGAGAACACTGAAGCTTTCTTT. Its protein is CASSLMGENTEAFF. Complete variable domain (other parts from reference TRBV5-4 and TRBJ1-1): ETGVTQSPTHLIKTRGQQVTLRCSSQSGHNTVSWYQQALGQGPQFIFQYYREEENGRGNFPPRFSGLQFPNYSSELNVNALELDDSALYLCASSLMGENTEAFFGQGTRLTVV.

This chain links TRBV13 with TRBJ2-7; D gene ambiguous. Germline values: CDR1 PRHDT, CDR2 FYEKMQ (reference sequence). The CDR3 spans 11 residues. Trimming shortened V by 1 base and J by 7 bases, and 5 bases separated the two germline ends. The CDR3 DNA sequence: TGTGCCAGCAGCTTAGAGGCGGAGCAGTACTTC. Its protein is CASSLEAEQYF.

V and J are TRBV29-1 and TRBJ2-3; 11 nucleotides align to TRBD1. After removal of 6 bases from V and 0 bases from J, the junction contained 2 bases not matched to a gene. There are 14 residues in the CDR3. Germline CDR1 and CDR2: SQVTM and ANQGSEA. The DNA for the CDR3 is TGCAGCGTCCGGGACAGGGGGAGCACAGATACGCAGTATTTT. Amino acid sequence: CSVRDRGSTDTQYF.

This clonotype was observed at least ten times. V gene TRBV29-1 combines with J gene TRBJ2-5, with D possibly being TRBD1 (5 bases). V lost 0 bases, J lost 5 bases, and 13 bases lay in between. The germline gives CDR1 SQVTM, CDR2 ANQGSEA. There are 14 residues in the CDR3. CDR3 nucleotide sequence: TGCAGCGTTGAAGAGGTCAGGGCTGGGGAGACCCAGTACTTC. It codes for CSVEEVRAGETQYF.

Many counts were recorded for this clonotype. The gene calls are TRBV9 and TRBJ2-1, with 10 bases that match TRBD2. The CDR3 is made up of 14 amino acids. The germline V gene has CDR1 SGDLS and CDR2 YYNGEE. Losses at the gene ends were 3 bases for V and 3 bases for J; bases not matched to a gene: 0. CDR3 sequence: CASSGTSGYNEQFF. The CDR3 bases are TGTGCCAGCAGCGGGACTAGCGGCTACAATGAGCAGTTCTTC.

This clonotype turned up a few times. CDR3 nucleotides: TGTGCCACCAGCAGAGGTATAGGCGCCAATGAAAAACTGTTTTTT. Translated: CATSRGIGANEKLFF. The chain links TRBV15 to TRBJ1-4; unclear D gene. Trimming cost V 1 base and J 5 bases, with 11 bases left between them. There are 15 residues in the CDR3. CDR1 is LNHNV, CDR2 YYDKDF, per germline (reference sequence).

This clonotype was seen only a few times. V is TRBV7-9 and J is TRBJ2-5, with 8 bases lining up with TRBD2. The ends lost 8 bases at V and 2 bases at J; junction bases unmatched: 7. Germline V gene lookup returns CDR1 SEHNR and CDR2 FQNEAQ (reference sequence). This CDR3 is 14 amino acids long. The CDR3, as DNA: TGTGCCAGCGGGCCACTAGCGGCTCAAGAGACCCAGTACTTC. Protein: CASGPLAAQETQYF.

This chain uses TRBV5-1 with TRBJ2-7; TRBD2 matches 10 bases. Trimming at V came to 0 bases and at J to 7 bases, leaving 7 bases not matched to a gene. The CDR3 is made up of 15 amino acids. Germline values: CDR1 SGHRS, CDR2 YFSETQ. The CDR3 sequence: CASSLELAGAGEQYF. The CDR3 nucleotides read TGCGCCAGCAGCTTGGAGCTAGCGGGAGCCGGGGAGCAGTACTTC.

The chain uses TRBV29-1 and TRBJ2-5; D is undetermined. The CDR3 consists of 12 residues. V was clipped by 7 bases and J by 2 bases, with 11 bases between them. Germline V lookup: CDR1 SQVTM, CDR2 ANQGSEA. This CDR3 is CSALGYQETQYF. The CDR3 DNA reads TGCAGCGCCCTGGGATATCAAGAGACCCAGTACTTC.

This clonotype was observed a handful of times. This chain connects TRBV29-1 to TRBJ1-1; the D is unclear. The germline V gene encodes CDR1 SQVTM and CDR2 ANQGSEA. Trimming took 6 bases from V and 1 from J, leaving 15 bases between them. This CDR3 has 14 residues. For the CDR3, the DNA is TGCAGCGTGACCGGAATCGTACAGAACACTGAAGCTTTCTTT. It translates to CSVTGIVQNTEAFF. The full variable domain, its missing parts supplied by reference TRBV29-1 and TRBJ1-1, is SAVISQKPSRDICQRGTSLTIQCQVDSQVTMMFWYRQQPGQSLTLIATANQGSEATYESGFVIDKFPISRPNLTFSTLTVSNMSPEDSSIYLCSVTGIVQNTEAFFGQGTRLTVV.

The J gene is TRBJ2-7, the V gene TRBV20-1; weak D call: TRBD1 (5 bases). V dropped 4 bases and J dropped 2 bases, with 15 bases sitting between them. The CDR3 loop spans 14 amino acids. The germline V gene encodes CDR1 DFQATT and CDR2 SNEGSKA (reference sequence). CDR3 region: CSAIWAGRAYEQYF. The CDR3 DNA reads TGCAGTGCTATATGGGCCGGCAGGGCCTACGAGCAGTACTTC.

In its sample, this clonotype was seen many times. The V call is TRBV12-5, the J call TRBJ1-1; D is unclear. The V gene's germline CDR1 is LGHNT and CDR2 FRNRAP. The CDR3 has 14 amino acids. V was shortened by 2 bases and J by 1 base, with 8 bases between the two germline ends. The CDR3 protein is CASGLWRANTEAFF. The CDR3 DNA reads TGTGCTAGTGGTTTGTGGAGGGCGAACACTGAAGCTTTCTTT.

The chain combines TRBV11-3 with TRBJ1-2; D is unclear. Trimming stripped 5 bases from V and 5 bases from J, with 18 bases between. This CDR3 is 15 amino acids long. Per germline, CDR1 SGHNT and CDR2 YENEEA. The CDR3 loop reads CASSPSRGVGYGYTF. The CDR3 DNA follows: TGTGCCAGCAGCCCTAGCCGGGGAGTAGGATATGGCTACACCTTC.

This chain connects TRBV15 to TRBJ1-6, with D perhaps matching TRBD1 (6 bases). The CDR3 has 16 residues. From germline, CDR1 is LNHNV and CDR2 YYDKDF (reference sequence). Trimming took off 0 bases at V and 9 bases at J, with 15 bases between the two ends. The CDR3 reads CATSRDPSGVGSPLHF. The CDR3 DNA reads TGTGCCACCAGCAGAGATCCCTCAGGGGTCGGTTCACCCCTCCACTTT.

This clonotype is medium-sized. The chain joins TRBV20-1 to TRBJ1-3; TRBD1 is a possible D gene (5 bases). CDR1 DFQATT and CDR2 SNEGSKA come from the germline V gene (reference sequence). The CDR3 contains 12 residues. V was trimmed by 6 bases and J by 4 bases, leaving 10 bases between them. The CDR3 DNA follows: TGCAGTGCCAGGGTCGGCGGAAACACCATATATTTT. This translates into CSARVGGNTIYF.

The sample holds a few counts of this clonotype. The chain is built from TRBV7-9 and TRBJ2-3; weak D call: TRBD1 (7 bases). CDR1 SEHNR and CDR2 FQNEAQ come from the germline V gene (reference sequence). CDR3 length: 16 residues. Trimming took off 2 bases at V and 4 bases at J, with 16 bases between the two ends. CDR3 protein: CASSLMTGRSADTQYF. The CDR3 region has the DNA TGTGCCAGCAGCTTAATGACAGGGAGGTCTGCAGATACGCAGTATTTT.

This clonotype was seen many times. The chain employs TRBV2 and TRBJ2-2; 8 bases align to TRBD1. CDR3 length equals 15 residues. The ends lost 7 bases at V and 2 bases at J; junction bases unmatched: 6. The germline CDR1 and CDR2 sequences are SNHLY and FYNNEI. This CDR3 is CASTRQGQNTGELFF. CDR3 in DNA: TGTGCCAGCACCAGACAGGGGCAAAACACCGGGGAGCTGTTTTTT.

Only a few counts were recorded for this clonotype. This chain uses TRBV3-1 with TRBJ2-4; D is unresolved. This CDR3 comprises 12 residues. Per the germline V gene, CDR1 is LGHDT and CDR2 is YNNKEL (reference sequence). The V gene lost 1 base and the J gene lost 9 bases, with 7 bases spanning the gap. CDR3 in DNA: TGTGCCAGCAGCCAAGGGGGAAGCATTCAGTACTTC. This sequence encodes CASSQGGSIQYF.

This clonotype was seen at least ten times. The chain couples TRBV12-3 or TRBV12-4 to TRBJ2-7; TRBD2 matches at 14 bases. Germline trimming cut 5 bases from V and 4 bases from J; bases unmatched to any gene: 10. This CDR3 spans 17 amino acids. CDR3 in amino acids: CASSPGTSGGLFYEQYF. CDR3 DNA: TGTGCCAGCAGTCCCGGGACTAGCGGGGGCCTTTTTTACGAGCAGTACTTC.

This clonotype was found a few times. The chain has TRBV9 and TRBJ2-5; a weak D match, TRBD1 (7 bases). CDR3 length equals 16 residues. Per germline, CDR1 SGDLS and CDR2 YYNGEE. V gave up 2 bases and J gave up 5 bases, with 19 bases separating them. CDR3 region: CASSVAMTGTLETQYF. CDR3 bases: TGTGCCAGCAGCGTCGCCATGACAGGGACTTTGGAGACCCAGTACTTC.

The V and J genes are TRBV29-1 and TRBJ2-1, with D possibly TRBD2 on 5 matching bases. Germline lookup yields CDR1 SQVTM and CDR2 ANQGSEA. Trimming shortened V by 0 bases and J by 4 bases, and 10 bases separated the two germline ends. There are 14 residues in the CDR3. The CDR3, as DNA: TGCAGCGTTGAAGAAGGACTTCTATACAATGAGCAGTTCTTC. The encoded protein is CSVEEGLLYNEQFF.